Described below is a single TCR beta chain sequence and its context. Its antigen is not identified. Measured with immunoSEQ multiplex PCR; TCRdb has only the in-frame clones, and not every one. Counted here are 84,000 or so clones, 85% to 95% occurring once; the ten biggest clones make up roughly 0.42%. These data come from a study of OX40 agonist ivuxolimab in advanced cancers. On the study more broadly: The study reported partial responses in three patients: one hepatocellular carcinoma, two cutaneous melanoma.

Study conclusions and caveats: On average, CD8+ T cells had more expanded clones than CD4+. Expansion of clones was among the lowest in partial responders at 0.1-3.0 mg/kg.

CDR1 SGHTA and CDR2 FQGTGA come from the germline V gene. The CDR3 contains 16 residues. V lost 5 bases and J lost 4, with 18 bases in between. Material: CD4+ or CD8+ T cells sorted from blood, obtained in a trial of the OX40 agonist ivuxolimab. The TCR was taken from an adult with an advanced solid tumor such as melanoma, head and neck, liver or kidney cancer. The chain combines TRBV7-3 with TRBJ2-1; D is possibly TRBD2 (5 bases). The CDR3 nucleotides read TGTGCCAGCAGCGGATTCCAAGCGGCTGGATACAATGAGCAGTTCTTC. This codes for CASSGFQAAGYNEQFF.